A single T cell receptor beta chain is shown here with its context. Its antigen is still unknown. This sample was included in a study of naive and memory T cell subsets. General study points: A few larger clonotypes appeared in naive repertoires, especially CD8, possibly memory cells re-expressing CD45RA.

Both TRBC1 and TRBC2 were covered by a beta constant-region primer of two equimolar oligonucleotides. Ligated cDNA was amplified by four rounds of PCR with nested alpha and beta constant-region primers and SP2. TCRdb itself ran the UMI-ligation and nested PCR reads through MiXCR, one entry per CDR3 protein. The sample has 150,000 or so distinct CDR3 sequences; approximately 22% are singletons. This receptor was obtained from a human donor in good health. Source material: naive CD4+ T cells from blood.

The CDR3 loop reads CSGFNRRSPYEQYF. CDR3 in DNA: TGCAGTGGATTTAACAGGAGATCCCCCTACGAGCAGTACTTC. The V and J genes are TRBV20-1 and TRBJ2-7, with D perhaps matching TRBD1 (5 bases). V was pared by 7 bases and J by 2 bases, with 18 bases between. CDR1 and CDR2 from the germline V gene are DFQATT and SNEGSKA (reference sequence). The CDR3 is 14 residues long.